Reported below is one TCR beta chain. This sample is part of a study of technical replicates of blood from several donors. Assay used: immunoSEQ multiplex PCR; TCRdb lists only in-frame clones, some missing. The repertoire holds about 76,000 clones, with roughly 94% as singletons. The CDR3 consists of 13 residues. Germline V gene data show CDR1 as MDHEN and CDR2 as SYDVKM. Trimming removed 1 base at V and 4 bases at J, with 5 bases between. The material sequenced was T cells isolated from PBMCs. The receptor was derived from a human donor in good health. V is TRBV28 and J is TRBJ2-1; D call uncertain. CDR3 sequence (DNA): TGTGCCAGCAGTTTATTTATTTACAATGAGCAGTTCTTC. The encoded protein is CASSLFIYNEQFF.